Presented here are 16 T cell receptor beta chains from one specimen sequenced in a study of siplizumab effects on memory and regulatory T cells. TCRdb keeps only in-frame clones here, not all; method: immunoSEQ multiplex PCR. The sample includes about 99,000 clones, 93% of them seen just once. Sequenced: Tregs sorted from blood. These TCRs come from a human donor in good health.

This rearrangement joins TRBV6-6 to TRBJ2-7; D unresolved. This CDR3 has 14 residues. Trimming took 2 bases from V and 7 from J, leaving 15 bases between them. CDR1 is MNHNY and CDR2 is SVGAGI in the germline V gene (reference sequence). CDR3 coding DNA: TGTGCCAGCAGTTACCGGACCGCCCCAGAAGAGCAGTACTTC. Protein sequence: CASSYRTAPEEQYF.

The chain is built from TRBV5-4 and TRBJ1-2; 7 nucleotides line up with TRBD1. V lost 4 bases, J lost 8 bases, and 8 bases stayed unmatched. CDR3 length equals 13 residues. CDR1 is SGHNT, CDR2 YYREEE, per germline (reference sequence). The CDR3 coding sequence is TGTGCCAGCAGCCCAGGGGGGGATTGGGGCTACACCTTC. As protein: CASSPGGDWGYTF.

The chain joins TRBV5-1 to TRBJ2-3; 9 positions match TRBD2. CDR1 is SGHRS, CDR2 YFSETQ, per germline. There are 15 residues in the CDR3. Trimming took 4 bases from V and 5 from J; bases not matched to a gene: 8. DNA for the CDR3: TGCGCCAGCAGCGGGGGACTAGCTGCGGAAGATACGCAGTATTTT. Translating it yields CASSGGLAAEDTQYF.

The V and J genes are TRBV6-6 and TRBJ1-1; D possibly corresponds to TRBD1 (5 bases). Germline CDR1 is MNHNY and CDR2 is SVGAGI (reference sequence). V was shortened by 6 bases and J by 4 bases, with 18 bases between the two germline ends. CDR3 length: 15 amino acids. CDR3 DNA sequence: TGTGCCAGCAGGGTCAGCGTTTTCGGGGGCACTGAAGCTTTCTTT. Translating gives CASRVSVFGGTEAFF.

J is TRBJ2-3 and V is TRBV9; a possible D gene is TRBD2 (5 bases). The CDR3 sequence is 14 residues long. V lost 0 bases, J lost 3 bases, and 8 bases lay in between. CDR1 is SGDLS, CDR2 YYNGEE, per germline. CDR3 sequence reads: CASSVATGTDTQYF. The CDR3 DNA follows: TGTGCCAGCAGCGTAGCTACGGGAACAGATACGCAGTATTTT.

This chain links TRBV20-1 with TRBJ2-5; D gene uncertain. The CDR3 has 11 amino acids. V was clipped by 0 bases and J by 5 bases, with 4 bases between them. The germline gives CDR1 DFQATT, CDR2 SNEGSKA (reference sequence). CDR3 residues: CSARDLETQYF. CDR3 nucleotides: TGCAGTGCTAGAGATCTTGAGACCCAGTACTTC.

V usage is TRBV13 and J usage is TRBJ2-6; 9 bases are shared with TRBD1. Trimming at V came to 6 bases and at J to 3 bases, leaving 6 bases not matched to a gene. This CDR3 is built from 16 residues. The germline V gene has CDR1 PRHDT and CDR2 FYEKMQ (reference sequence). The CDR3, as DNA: TGTGCCAGCAGGCGAACAGGGGGCGGTGGGGCCAACGTCCTGACTTTC. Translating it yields CASRRTGGGGANVLTF.

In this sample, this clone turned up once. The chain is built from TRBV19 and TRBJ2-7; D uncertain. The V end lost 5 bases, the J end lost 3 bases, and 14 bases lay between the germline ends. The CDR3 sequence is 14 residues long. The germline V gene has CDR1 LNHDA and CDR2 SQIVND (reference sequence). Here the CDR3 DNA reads TGTGCCAGTAGTCTAAGACAAAGAAACTACGAGCAGTACTTC. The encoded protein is CASSLRQRNYEQYF.

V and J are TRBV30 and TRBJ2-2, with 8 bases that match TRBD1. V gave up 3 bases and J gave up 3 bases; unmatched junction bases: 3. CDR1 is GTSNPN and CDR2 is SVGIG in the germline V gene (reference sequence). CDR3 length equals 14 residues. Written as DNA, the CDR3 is TGTGCCTGGAGACAGGGGGTCTACACCGGGGAGCTGTTTTTT. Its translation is CAWRQGVYTGELFF.

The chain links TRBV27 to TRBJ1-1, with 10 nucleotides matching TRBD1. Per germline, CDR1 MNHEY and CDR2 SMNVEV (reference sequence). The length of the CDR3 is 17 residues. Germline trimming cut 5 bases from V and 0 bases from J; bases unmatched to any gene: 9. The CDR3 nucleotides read TGTGCCAGCAGTACACGACGGGACAGGGGAGTGAACACTGAAGCTTTCTTT. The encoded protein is CASSTRRDRGVNTEAFF.

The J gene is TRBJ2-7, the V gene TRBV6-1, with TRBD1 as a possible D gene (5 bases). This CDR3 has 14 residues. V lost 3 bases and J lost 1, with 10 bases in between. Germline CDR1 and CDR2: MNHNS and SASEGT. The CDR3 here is CASSEFRESYEQYF. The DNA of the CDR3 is TGTGCCAGCAGTGAGTTCAGGGAATCCTACGAGCAGTACTTC.

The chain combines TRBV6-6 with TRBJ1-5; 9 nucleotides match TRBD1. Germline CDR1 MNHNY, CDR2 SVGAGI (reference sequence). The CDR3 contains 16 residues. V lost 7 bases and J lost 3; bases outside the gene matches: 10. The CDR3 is CASTSRTGDLNQPQHF. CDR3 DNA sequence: TGTGCCAGCACGTCCCGGACAGGGGACCTCAATCAGCCCCAGCATTTT.

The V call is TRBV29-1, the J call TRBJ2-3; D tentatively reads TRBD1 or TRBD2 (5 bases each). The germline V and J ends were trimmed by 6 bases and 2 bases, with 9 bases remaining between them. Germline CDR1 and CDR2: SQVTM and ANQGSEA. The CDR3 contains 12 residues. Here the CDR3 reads CSVEGTTDTQYF. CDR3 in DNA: TGCAGCGTAGAGGGGACCACAGATACGCAGTATTTT.

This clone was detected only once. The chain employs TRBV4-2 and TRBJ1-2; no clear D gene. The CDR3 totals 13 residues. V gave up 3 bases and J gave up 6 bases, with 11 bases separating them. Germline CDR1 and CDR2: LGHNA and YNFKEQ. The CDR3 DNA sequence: TGTGCCAGCAGCCAGGGGAGGCGGGATGGCTACACCTTC. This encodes CASSQGRRDGYTF.

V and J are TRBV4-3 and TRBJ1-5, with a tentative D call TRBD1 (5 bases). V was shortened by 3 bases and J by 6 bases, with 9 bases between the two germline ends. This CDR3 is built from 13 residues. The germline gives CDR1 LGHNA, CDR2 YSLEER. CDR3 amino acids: CASSQGVGQPQHF. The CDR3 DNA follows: TGCGCCAGCAGCCAGGGGGTAGGTCAGCCCCAGCATTTT.

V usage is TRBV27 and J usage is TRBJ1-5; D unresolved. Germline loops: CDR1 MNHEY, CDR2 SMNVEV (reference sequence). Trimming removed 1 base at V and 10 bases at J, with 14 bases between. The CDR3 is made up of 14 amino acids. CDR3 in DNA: TGTGCCAGCAGTTTATATCTGGGGTCCCCCCCCCAGCATTTT. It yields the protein CASSLYLGSPPQHF.